The clone carrying this TCR beta chain has only one observation. Primers: 60 Vbeta forward and 13 Jbeta reverse. Sequencing used immunoSEQ multiplex PCR; TCRdb keeps in-frame clones, though not all of them. The table lists approximately 85,000 clones, 72% of them singletons. Germline CDR1 reads GTSNPN; CDR2 reads SVGIG (reference sequence). This CDR3 contains 14 residues. The V and J ends lost 0 bases and 4 bases, in that order; junction bases with no gene match: 5. The data belong to a study of cytomegalovirus exposure and HLA in healthy donors. The J gene is TRBJ1-2, the V gene TRBV30, with 7 bases that match TRBD1. The source material was PBMCs. The clonotype comes from a woman aged 35 to 49 in good health and CMV-seropositive. The CDR3 spells CAWSVQGFGYGYTF. The CDR3 DNA reads as TGTGCCTGGAGTGTACAGGGGTTTGGCTATGGCTACACCTTC.